This TCR beta chain is from a study of shared clonotypes between healthy human individuals. Generated by immunoSEQ multiplex PCR, the TCRdb table keeps only in-frame clones and is missing some. The table includes about 2.3 million clones, roughly 93% detected once. The V and J ends lost 7 bases and 3 bases respectively, with 10 bases between them. There are 13 residues in the CDR3. Per germline, CDR1 GTSNPN and CDR2 SVGIG (reference sequence). This clone was observed a single time. This TCR derives from a man between 18 and 29 years old in good health. Some clones in this sample may be carry-over from other donors' samples. Material: naive CD4+ T cells from PBMCs. The subset: CD45RA+ positively selected. The chain recombines TRBV30 with TRBJ1-6, with no clear D. Here the CDR3 reads CASRRGYNSPLHF. The CDR3 DNA reads as TGTGCCTCACGCCGGGGCTATAATTCACCCCTCCACTTT.